The rows below give T cell receptor beta chains drawn from one sample of a study of cytomegalovirus exposure and HLA in healthy donors. Libraries were prepared by immunoSEQ multiplex PCR; TCRdb keeps only in-frame clonotypes and omits some of them. The sample's table shows some 160,000 clones. The material sequenced was PBMCs. These receptors were obtained from a man aged 25 to 40 in good health and CMV-seronegative. The CDR3 runs from the conserved cysteine through the conserved F or W. A D gene is named only where the DNA matches it firmly.

V: TRBV7-2; J: TRBJ2-5; D: -; CDR3: CASSVLGTLGETQYF; DNA: TGTGCCAGCAGCGTCCTCGGGACACTCGGAGAGACCCAGTACTTC
V: TRBV19; J: TRBJ1-2; D: TRBD1; CDR3: CASRPRIVQGADGYTF; DNA: TGTGCCAGTAGACCCCGGATTGTACAGGGGGCAGATGGCTACACCTTC
V: TRBV7-9; J: TRBJ2-5; D: -; CDR3: CASSPPGGLGVETQYF; DNA: TGTGCCAGCAGCCCCCCCGGGGGGCTCGGGGTGGAGACCCAGTACTTC
V: TRBV19; J: TRBJ2-1; D: -; CDR3: CASTSRRRDPEQFF; DNA: TGTGCCAGTACTAGTCGGAGGCGTGATCCCGAGCAGTTCTTC
V: TRBV11-2; J: TRBJ2-7; D: -; CDR3: CASSLRRDTYEQYF; DNA: TGTGCCAGCAGCCTCCGACGGGACACCTACGAGCAGTACTTC
V: TRBV9; J: TRBJ2-2; D: -; CDR3: CASSVRGQRTGELFF; DNA: TGTGCCAGCAGCGTCCGCGGCCAGCGCACCGGGGAGCTGTTTTTT
V: TRBV29-1; J: TRBJ2-5; D: TRBD2; CDR3: CSVSLAGGVQETQYF; DNA: TGCAGCGTTTCTCTAGCGGGAGGGGTTCAAGAGACCCAGTACTTC
V: TRBV14; J: TRBJ2-2; D: TRBD1; CDR3: CASSRDRVYTGELFF; DNA: TGTGCCAGCAGCCGGGACAGGGTTTACACCGGGGAGCTGTTTTTT
V: TRBV28; J: TRBJ1-2; D: -; CDR3: CASSSSAIYGYTF; DNA: TGTGCCAGCAGCAGTTCCGCAATCTATGGCTACACCTTC
V: TRBV5-1; J: TRBJ2-3; D: TRBD1; CDR3: CASSGGTGGTDTQYF; DNA: TGCGCCAGCAGCGGGGGGACAGGCGGAACAGATACGCAGTATTTT
V: TRBV9; J: TRBJ2-7; D: TRBD2; CDR3: CASSAGTTSYEQYF; DNA: TGTGCCAGCAGCGCCGGGACTACGAGCTACGAGCAGTACTTC
V: TRBV11-2; J: TRBJ2-1; D: -; CDR3: CASSFRGLDYNEQFF; DNA: TGTGCCAGCAGCTTCCGCGGACTGGACTACAATGAGCAGTTCTTC
V: TRBV7-2; J: TRBJ1-1; D: -; CDR3: CASSLGVTKFF; DNA: TGTGCCAGCAGCTTAGGCGTTACGAAATTCTTT
V: TRBV29-1; J: TRBJ2-7; D: TRBD1; CDR3: CSVITTGTSSYEQYF; DNA: TGCAGCGTCATAACGACAGGGACGAGCTCCTACGAGCAGTACTTC
V: TRBV6-5; J: TRBJ2-7; D: TRBD1; CDR3: CASSYRTGLPYEQYF; DNA: TGTGCCAGCAGTTACCGGACAGGACTCCCCTACGAGCAGTACTTC
V: TRBV15; J: TRBJ1-3; D: TRBD1; CDR3: CATSLGQERNTIYF; DNA: TGTGCCACCAGCTTGGGACAGGAGAGAAACACCATATATTTT
V: TRBV2; J: TRBJ2-5; D: TRBD2; CDR3: CASRGEGETQYF; DNA: TGTGCCAGCAGAGGGGAGGGGGAGACCCAGTACTTC
V: TRBV12-5; J: TRBJ1-1; D: -; CDR3: CASGLRAGGTEAFF; DNA: TGTGCTAGTGGTTTGCGGGCCGGAGGCACTGAAGCTTTCTTT
V: TRBV5-6; J: TRBJ1-6; D: TRBD1; CDR3: CASSLSGTGHSPLHF; DNA: TGTGCCAGCAGCCTTAGCGGGACAGGGCATTCACCCCTCCACTTT
V: TRBV19; J: TRBJ2-7; D: -; CDR3: CASSIAVAGLLSSYEQYF; DNA: TGTGCCAGTAGTATAGCGGTGGCGGGACTCCTGAGCTCCTACGAGCAGTACTTC
V: TRBV5-1; J: TRBJ1-5; D: TRBD1; CDR3: CASSPGTGFGQPQHF; DNA: TGCGCCAGCAGTCCCGGGACAGGGTTCGGGCAGCCCCAGCATTTT
V: TRBV7-9; J: TRBJ1-4; D: -; CDR3: CASSLSGNEKLFF; DNA: TGTGCCAGCAGCTTATCAGGGAATGAAAAACTGTTTTTT
V: TRBV6-5; J: TRBJ1-3; D: -; CDR3: CASSYRGRSGNTIYF; DNA: TGTGCCAGCAGTTACAGGGGTCGCTCTGGAAACACCATATATTTT
V: TRBV5-4; J: TRBJ1-2; D: TRBD1; CDR3: CASSPDRVVFGYTF; DNA: TGTGCCAGCAGCCCGGACAGGGTAGTGTTTGGCTACACCTTC
V: TRBV7-9; J: TRBJ2-1; D: -; CDR3: CASSRIESGHGTYNEQFF; DNA: TGTGCCAGCAGCCGAATAGAATCAGGACACGGAACCTACAATGAGCAGTTCTTC
V: TRBV7-3; J: TRBJ2-1; D: TRBD2; CDR3: CASSQPGLLNEQFF; DNA: TGTGCCAGCAGCCAACCGGGACTACTAAATGAGCAGTTCTTC
V: TRBV2; J: TRBJ1-5; D: TRBD1; CDR3: CASTSDRGGNQPQHF; DNA: TGTGCCAGCACCTCAGACAGGGGTGGCAATCAGCCCCAGCATTTT
V: TRBV28; J: TRBJ2-7; D: -; CDR3: CASSSGLKYPLYEQYF; DNA: TGTGCCAGCAGTTCCGGACTCAAATATCCCCTCTACGAGCAGTACTTC
V: TRBV19; J: TRBJ1-5; D: -; CDR3: CASSIAVRQVNQPQHF; DNA: TGTGCCAGTAGTATAGCGGTTAGACAGGTAAATCAGCCCCAGCATTTT
V: TRBV6-5; J: TRBJ2-7; D: -; CDR3: CASSYRGGAYGEQYF; DNA: TGTGCCAGCAGTTACCGAGGCGGGGCCTACGGCGAGCAGTACTTC
V: TRBV19; J: TRBJ1-4; D: TRBD1; CDR3: CASSSRRQGNYEKLFF; DNA: TGTGCCAGTAGTTCTCGACGACAGGGAAACTATGAAAAACTGTTTTTT
V: TRBV7-2; J: TRBJ1-1; D: TRBD1; CDR3: CASSPGQGNTEAFF; DNA: TGTGCCAGCAGCCCAGGACAGGGAAACACTGAAGCTTTCTTT
V: TRBV6-1; J: TRBJ2-1; D: TRBD2; CDR3: CASSGTSGIAYNEQFF; DNA: TGTGCCAGCAGTGGGACTAGCGGGATAGCCTACAATGAGCAGTTCTTC
V: TRBV18; J: TRBJ1-2; D: -; CDR3: CASSREQGTYGYTF; DNA: TGTGCCAGCTCACGAGAACAGGGTACCTATGGCTACACCTTC
V: TRBV7-9; J: TRBJ1-2; D: -; CDR3: CASSLTLGAPGYTF; DNA: TGTGCCAGCAGCTTAACTCTGGGGGCGCCTGGCTACACCTTC
V: TRBV5-6; J: TRBJ2-5; D: -; CDR3: CASSSGTRETQYF; DNA: TGTGCCAGCAGCTCGGGGACAAGGGAGACCCAGTACTTC
V: TRBV29-1; J: TRBJ2-3; D: TRBD2; CDR3: CSVEEAGIDTQYF; DNA: TGCAGCGTTGAAGAAGCGGGAATTGATACGCAGTATTTT